The rows below give T cell receptor beta chains drawn from one sample of a study of control samples from healthy donors and cancer patients. Profiling relied on immunoSEQ multiplex PCR, and the TCRdb table lists in-frame clones only, not all of them. The table has 35,000 to 45,000 clones, less than 85% seen once. Specimen: blood. The receptor source for this set is a man between 60 and 75 years old in good health. CDR3s include the opening cysteine and the closing phenylalanine or tryptophan. A D gene is named only where the DNA matches it firmly. The size entry is marked missing in some rows and otherwise reads once, few, many or a size class.

TRBJ1-2 | 13 | . | . | TRBV6-6 | TGTGCCAGCAGTTATTACACCAACTATGGCTACACCTTC | CASSYYTNYGYTF
TRBJ2-5 | 15 | TRBD2 | . | TRBV7-6 | TGTGCCAGCAGCTCAGGGACTAGCGGCCAAGAGACCCAGTACTTC | CASSSGTSGQETQYF
TRBJ1-6 | 17 | . | few | TRBV11-2 | TGTGCCAGCAGCTTAAGGGGCGGCAGGGGCGGGAATTCACCCCTCCACTTT | CASSLRGGRGGNSPLHF
TRBJ2-5 | 15 | TRBD1 | . | TRBV7-7 | TGTGCCAGCAGCCCCAACCCAGGGGGCGGGGAGACCCAGTACTTC | CASSPNPGGGETQYF
TRBJ2-3 | 14 | . | once | TRBV7-9 | TGTGCCAGCAGCCACGGTTATAGCACAGATACGCAGTATTTT | CASSHGYSTDTQYF
TRBJ1-2 | 15 | . | . | TRBV21-1 | TGTGCCAGCATCACCCGGAGACAGGTGTGCTGTGGCTACACCTTC | CASITRRQVCCGYTF
TRBJ1-5 | 15 | . | . | TRBV11-2 | TGTGCCAGCAGCTTAGGGCCGGGAAGCAATCAGCCCCAGCATTTT | CASSLGPGSNQPQHF
TRBJ1-2 | 13 | . | once | TRBV29-1 | TGCAGCGGGTGGGGCGGCGCTAACTATGGCTACACCTTC | CSGWGGANYGYTF
TRBJ1-1 | 13 | . | . | TRBV15 | TGTGCCTCCATGACAGGACAATACACTGAAGCTTTCTTT | CASMTGQYTEAFF
TRBJ2-2 | 13 | TRBD2 | . | TRBV13 | TGTGCCAGCCATCTCCGGGGGGCCGGGGAGCTGTTTTTT | CASHLRGAGELFF
TRBJ1-3 | 15 | TRBD1 | few | TRBV19 | TGTGCCAGCCAGGGGACAGCCTACTCTGGAAACACCATATATTTT | CASQGTAYSGNTIYF
TRBJ2-3 | 15 | TRBD2 | . | TRBV18 | TGTGCCAGCTCACCAGGCGGGGGAGGCACAGATACGCAGTATTTT | CASSPGGGGTDTQYF
TRBJ1-2 | 16 | TRBD1 | . | TRBV11-2 | TGTGCCAGCAGCTTGCCTCGACAGGGGGTAAACTATGGCTACACCTTC | CASSLPRQGVNYGYTF
TRBJ1-3 | 15 | . | . | TRBV25-1 | TGTGCCAGCAGTGATGCAGGGGACTCTGGAAACACCATATATTTT | CASSDAGDSGNTIYF
TRBJ1-2 | 15 | . | . | TRBV27 | TGTGCCAGCAGTTTAGCCGCGACCGATAAGTATGGCTACACCTTC | CASSLAATDKYGYTF
TRBJ1-6 | 19 | TRBD1 | once | TRBV30 | TGTGCCTGGCGCCCACGACAGGGGGCCATCAGTTCCTATAATTCACCCCTCCACTTT | CAWRPRQGAISSYNSPLHF
TRBJ1-1 | 14 | . | . | TRBV18 | TGTGCCAGCTCCCCGACAGTGGGGGACACTGAAGCTTTCTTT | CASSPTVGDTEAFF
TRBJ2-5 | 14 | . | . | TRBV11-3 | TGTGCCAGCAGCTTATCGGGCGGAGGGGAGACCCAGTACTTC | CASSLSGGGETQYF
TRBJ2-4 | 11 | . | few | TRBV27 | TGTGCCAGCAGTTTCACACGAGTTCAGTACTTC | CASSFTRVQYF
TRBJ2-3 | 15 | . | . | TRBV27 | TGTGCCAGCAGTTTAATTGTCGGATACACAGATACGCAGTATTTT | CASSLIVGYTDTQYF
TRBJ1-4 | 18 | . | . | TRBV19 | TGTGCCAGTAGTATAGGGTCCCCCGGGACCCGACAGACGGAAAAACTGTTTTTT | CASSIGSPGTRQTEKLFF
TRBJ2-2 | 15 | . | . | TRBV5-1 | TGCGCCAGCAGCTTCGACCTAACGAACACCGGGGAGCTGTTTTTT | CASSFDLTNTGELFF
TRBJ2-7 | 15 | TRBD1 | once | TRBV5-4 | TGTGCCAGCAGCTTGCTACAGGGGGGCTCCTACGAGCAGTACTTC | CASSLLQGGSYEQYF
TRBJ1-4 | 15 | . | few | TRBV18 | TGTGCCAGCTCACCAGCGGAGAATCGTGGAGAAAAACTGTTTTTT | CASSPAENRGEKLFF
TRBJ1-2 | 12 | . | . | TRBV7-9 | TGTGCCAGCAGCGCGGACATCTATGGCTACACCTTC | CASSADIYGYTF
TRBJ2-5 | 16 | . | . | TRBV25-1 | TGTGCCAGCAGTGAAGGGGCAGGGCTGGAAAAAGAGACCCAGTACTTC | CASSEGAGLEKETQYF
TRBJ2-6 | 22 | TRBD2 | . | TRBV5-1 | TGCGCCAGCAGCTTGATGTTCCCGAGTCGCCTAGCGGGATACTCTGGGGCCAACGTCCTGACTTTC | CASSLMFPSRLAGYSGANVLTF
TRBJ2-5 | 15 | TRBD1 | . | TRBV24-1 | TGTGCCACCAGTGATACCCAGGGGGCAGGGGAGACCCAGTACTTC | CATSDTQGAGETQYF
TRBJ2-1 | 15 | . | . | TRBV7-9 | TGTGCCAGCAGTTCCGACTACCTCTCCTACAATGAGCAGTTCTTC | CASSSDYLSYNEQFF
TRBJ2-2 | 15 | . | . | TRBV2 | TGTGCCAGCAGTGATGCACAGGCGGGCACCGGGGAGCTGTTTTTT | CASSDAQAGTGELFF
TRBJ2-3 | 17 | TRBD2 | . | TRBV24-1 | TGTGCCACCAGTGATCCCAGGACTAGCGGGAGGACAGATACGCAGTATTTT | CATSDPRTSGRTDTQYF
TRBJ1-2 | 16 | . | . | TRBV21-1 | TGTGCCAGCAGCAAGTTCGGGGAACCCGCAGCCTATGGCTACACCTTC | CASSKFGEPAAYGYTF
TRBJ1-1 | 15 | . | . | TRBV6-6 | TGTGCCAGCAGTTACCCCTTAAGCCAGTACACTGAAGCTTTCTTT | CASSYPLSQYTEAFF
TRBJ1-1 | 14 | . | . | TRBV6-5 | TGTGCCAGCAGCCACAGGGCACGGAACACTGAAGCTTTCTTT | CASSHRARNTEAFF
TRBJ1-4 | 14 | TRBD1 | . | TRBV15 | TGTGCCACCAGAGCAGGGGGCTCGAATGAAAAACTGTTTTTT | CATRAGGSNEKLFF
TRBJ2-3 | 15 | TRBD1 | . | TRBV7-2 | TGTGCCAGCAGCTTAGCGTCGCACAGGGGAGATACGCAGTATTTT | CASSLASHRGDTQYF
TRBJ2-1 | 14 | . | . | TRBV15 | TGTGCCACCAGCAGAGATCCCGCTGGATTTGAGCAGTTCTTC | CATSRDPAGFEQFF
TRBJ2-7 | 15 | TRBD1 | . | TRBV5-6 | TGTGCCAGCAGCTACGGGACAGGGGGTTCCTACGAGCAGTACTTC | CASSYGTGGSYEQYF
TRBJ2-2 | 18 | TRBD2 | . | TRBV5-8 | TGTGCCAGCAGCTTGTCACTAGCGAGTGGCGCCTACACCGGGGAGCTGTTTTTT | CASSLSLASGAYTGELFF
TRBJ1-1 | 13 | . | . | TRBV12-3/TRBV12-4 | TGTGCCAGCAGTTTTCGAGGGAACACTGAAGCTTTCTTT | CASSFRGNTEAFF
TRBJ2-3 | 14 | TRBD1 | . | TRBV7-9 | TGTGCCAGCAGCTGGACAGGGCGCACAGATACGCAGTATTTT | CASSWTGRTDTQYF
TRBJ1-4 | 14 | TRBD1 | . | TRBV6-2/TRBV6-3 | TGTGCCAGCAGCCGGGACAGGCGGGGAGAAAAACTGTTTTTT | CASSRDRRGEKLFF
TRBJ2-5 | 13 | . | once | TRBV30 | TGTGCCTGGAGCCCCGGGGGGCTCGAGACCCAGTACTTC | CAWSPGGLETQYF
TRBJ1-1 | 15 | . | . | TRBV14 | TGTGCCAGCAGCCAACTCACAGGCTGGAACACTGAAGCTTTCTTT | CASSQLTGWNTEAFF
TRBJ1-2 | 14 | TRBD1 | . | TRBV28 | TGTGCCAGCAGTTCGGGACAGGTTGGCTATGGCTACACCTTC | CASSSGQVGYGYTF
TRBJ1-4 | 16 | . | . | TRBV4-3 | TGCGCCAGCAGCCCGTCCGGGACAAGATTTAATGAAAAACTGTTTTTT | CASSPSGTRFNEKLFF
TRBJ1-2 | 14 | . | . | TRBV19 | TGTGCCAGTAGTACCGCCCGGGACCCAAGGGGCTACACCTTC | CASSTARDPRGYTF
TRBJ2-7 | 14 | . | . | TRBV5-1 | TGCGCCAGCAGCCCGGGGACGGTTTCCTACGAGCAGTACTTC | CASSPGTVSYEQYF
TRBJ1-2 | 13 | . | . | TRBV11-2 | TGTGCCAGCAGCCGAGACGGACAGTTTGGCTACACCTTC | CASSRDGQFGYTF